A single sample is the source of the 5 T cell receptor beta chains below, sequenced in a study of blood T cell repertoires in COVID-19. Clones were sequenced by immunoSEQ multiplex PCR, and TCRdb holds only the in-frame ones, with some missing. Of about 210,000 clones listed, 75% to 85% are singletons. Sequencing used peripheral blood. The receptors originated from a man aged 55 to 70 with acute or convalescent COVID-19.

The chain combines TRBV7-9 with TRBJ2-1; D unclear. Trimming shortened V by 1 base and J by 8 bases, and 9 bases separated the two germline ends. Germline CDR1 reads SEHNR; CDR2 reads FQNEAQ (reference sequence). This CDR3 comprises 13 residues. CDR3 coding DNA: TGTGCCAGCAGCTTAGATCCGCGCGATGAGCAGTTCTTC. This translates into CASSLDPRDEQFF.

The chain has TRBV7-8 and TRBJ2-2, with D perhaps TRBD1 (6 bases). This CDR3 comprises 15 residues. Trimming removed 0 bases at V and 4 bases at J, with 9 bases between. CDR1 is SGHVS and CDR2 is FQNEAQ in the germline V gene. The chain's CDR3 is CASSLAGTSTGELFF. In DNA, the CDR3 is TGTGCCAGCAGCTTAGCGGGGACAAGCACCGGGGAGCTGTTTTTT.

J is TRBJ1-2 and V is TRBV5-4; 10 nucleotides match TRBD1. V lost 4 bases to trimming and J lost 7 bases; unmatched junction nucleotides: 7. CDR3 length: 14 residues. The germline V gene has CDR1 SGHNT and CDR2 YYREEE (reference sequence). The CDR3: CASSVPGTGVGYTF. The CDR3 DNA reads TGTGCCAGCAGCGTACCCGGGACAGGGGTTGGCTACACCTTC.

The J gene is TRBJ1-5, the V gene TRBV11-2; no clear D gene. V was trimmed by 0 bases and J by 6 bases, leaving 6 bases between them. Germline V gene data show CDR1 as SGHAT and CDR2 as FQNNGV. The CDR3 has 13 amino acids. The CDR3 loop is CASSLDRVQPQHF. DNA for the CDR3: TGTGCCAGCAGCTTAGATAGAGTTCAGCCCCAGCATTTT.

In the case of this clone: This sample includes further DNA sequences coding for the same CDR3. The J gene is TRBJ1-5, the V gene TRBV9; 7 bases are a match to TRBD1. Germline CDR1 reads SGDLS; CDR2 reads YYNGEE. The CDR3 spans 13 residues. J gave up 5 bases and V 1 base, and 0 bases lay outside the gene matches. The CDR3 DNA follows: TGTGCCAGCAGCGTACAGGGGGATCAGCCCCAGCATTTT. It is translated as CASSVQGDQPQHF. The full variable domain, its missing parts supplied by reference TRBV9 and TRBJ1-5, is DSGVTQTPKHLITATGQRVTLRCSPRSGDLSVYWYQQSLDQGLQFLIQYYNGEERAKGNILERFSAQQFPDLHSELNLSSLELGDSALYFCASSVQGDQPQHFGDGTRLSIL.